The sequence of this T cell receptor beta chain was determined in a study of T cells after yellow fever vaccination. The CDR3 is 16 amino acids. The germline gives CDR1 SGHRS, CDR2 YFSETQ. The V end was cut by 0 bases, the J end by 0 bases, with 10 bases between. Findings of the study overall: In post-booster samples, most primary-vaccination clones reappeared (just under 98% CD4, approximately 91% CD8).

Concerning this clonotype: Its cognate antigen is unknown.

TCRdb re-analysed the 5' RACE reads in MiXCR, keeping a single row per CDR3 protein. The repertoire holds under 300,000 distinct CDR3 sequences, with approximately 6.7% as singletons. The origin of this receptor is a man aged 25 to 45 who received the YFV17D yellow fever vaccine. Sequenced here: CD4+ T cells sorted from PBMCs, sampled on the day of the yellow fever booster vaccination. The chain couples TRBV5-1 to TRBJ2-1; D not resolved. CDR3 protein: CASSLEARSSYNEQFF. CDR3 in DNA: TGCGCCAGCAGCTTGGAGGCCAGGAGCTCCTACAATGAGCAGTTCTTC.